The 11 T cell receptor beta chains in this list originate from one sample, sequenced in a study of cytomegalovirus exposure and HLA in healthy donors. With 60 Vbeta and 13 Jbeta primers, the PCR was carried out. Data came from immunoSEQ multiplex PCR; TCRdb stores just in-frame clones and leaves some out. The sample lists 110,000 to 150,000 clones, around two thirds occurring once. The sample consisted of PBMCs. All receptors derive from an older woman in good health and CMV-seropositive.

The chain carries TRBV2 and TRBJ1-2; unclear D gene. This CDR3 comprises 13 residues. Trimming cost V 1 base and J 7 bases, with 10 bases left between them. In germline, CDR1 is SNHLY, CDR2 FYNNEI. The CDR3 DNA sequence: TGTGCCAGCAGTGAAGACCCGACGGGTGGCTACACCTTC. Translating it yields CASSEDPTGGYTF.

V usage is TRBV19 and J usage is TRBJ1-1; tentatively, D is TRBD1 (5 bases). V was trimmed by 6 bases and J by 6 bases, leaving 20 bases between them. Germline CDR1 LNHDA, CDR2 SQIVND (reference sequence). This CDR3 contains 15 residues. CDR3 nucleotides: TGTGCCAGTAGGAACGTACCGGGGGGATTTGCTGAAGCTTTCTTT. This encodes CASRNVPGGFAEAFF.

DNA for the CDR3: TGTGCCAGCAGCTCGACTCAAGGCGTAGGCACAGATACGCAGTATTTT. It translates to CASSSTQGVGTDTQYF. This chain uses TRBV7-3 with TRBJ2-3; unclear D gene. From germline, CDR1 is SGHTA and CDR2 FQGTGA. The length of the CDR3 is 16 residues. Trimming took 4 bases from V and 1 from J, leaving 15 bases between them.

In DNA, the CDR3 is TGTGCCAGCAGCTTTGTTGAACGGGACAGATCCTACGAGCAGTACTTC. Translating gives CASSFVERDRSYEQYF. The chain joins TRBV7-9 to TRBJ2-7; 7 bases fit TRBD1. V shed 3 bases and J 1 base; nucleotides not matched to a gene: 9. Germline CDR1 reads SEHNR; CDR2 reads FQNEAQ (reference sequence). The CDR3 totals 16 residues.

The chain is built from TRBV11-2 and TRBJ2-3; tentatively, D is TRBD2 (5 bases). This CDR3 has 13 amino acids. CDR1 and CDR2 (germline): SGHAT, FQNNGV. Trimming pared 5 bases from V and 2 bases from J, leaving 8 bases between. The CDR3 loop reads CASSPGLTDTQYF. CDR3 coding DNA: TGTGCCAGCAGCCCAGGACTCACAGATACGCAGTATTTT.

CDR3 region: CASSSNRDRRGQYF. CDR3 sequence (DNA): TGTGCCAGCAGCTCCAACCGGGACAGGCGCGGGCAGTACTTC. The rearrangement links TRBV7-2 to TRBJ2-7; 8 positions match TRBD1. The length of the CDR3 is 14 residues. Germline-derived CDR1 and CDR2 are SGHTA and FQGNSA. Trimming took 4 bases from V and 9 from J; bases not matched to a gene: 11.

A few counts support this clone. This rearrangement joins TRBV6-4 to TRBJ1-1, with D perhaps matching TRBD1 (5 bases). The V and J ends lost 8 bases and 0 bases respectively, with 13 bases between them. CDR3 length: 14 residues. CDR1 is MRHNA, CDR2 SNTAGT, per germline. The CDR3 reads CASRETVMNTEAFF. CDR3 nucleotides: TGTGCCAGCCGGGAGACAGTAATGAACACTGAAGCTTTCTTT.

This chain uses TRBV6-5 with TRBJ1-2; possibly TRBD1 for D (5 bases). This CDR3 spans 16 amino acids. Germline assignment: CDR1 MNHEY and CDR2 SVGAGI. Trimming removed 4 bases from V and 4 bases from J, with 19 bases in between. CDR3 region: CASSLLIPGPVYGYTF. The CDR3, as DNA: TGTGCCAGCAGTTTGTTGATCCCAGGGCCCGTCTATGGCTACACCTTC.

This clone was detected a few times. The rearrangement joins TRBV6-1 to TRBJ2-2, with 10 bases fitting TRBD2. The CDR3 is 16 amino acids. Germline CDR1 and CDR2: MNHNS and SASEGT. V was pared by 4 bases and J by 5 bases, with 7 bases of the junction left unmatched. The CDR3 region has the DNA TGTGCCAGCAGTGGTCTAGCGGGAGCTGGGACCGGGGAGCTGTTTTTT. Protein sequence: CASSGLAGAGTGELFF.

The chain combines TRBV18 with TRBJ2-3; D may be TRBD1 (5 bases). V gave up 1 base and J gave up 0 bases, with 20 bases separating them. The CDR3 length is 19 residues. CDR1 is KGHSH and CDR2 is LQKENI in the germline V gene. The CDR3 DNA is TGTGCCAGCTCACCACGACAGCTTAGAACGGTTGCTAGCACAGATACGCAGTATTTT. Translated, it gives CASSPRQLRTVASTDTQYF. The variable domain in full, with the rest retrieved from reference TRBV18 and TRBJ2-3, is NAGVMQNPRHLVRRRGQEARLRCSPMKGHSHVYWYRQLPEEGLKFMVYLQKENIIDESGMPKERFSAEFPKEGPSILRIQQVVRGDSAAYFCASSPRQLRTVASTDTQYFGPGTRLTVL.

The chain links TRBV27 to TRBJ2-5; TRBD2 matches at 9 bases. CDR3 length: 13 amino acids. The germline V gene encodes CDR1 MNHEY and CDR2 SMNVEV (reference sequence). Trimming took 6 bases from V and 1 from J; bases not matched to a gene: 0. CDR3 DNA: TGTGCCAGCAGACTAGCGGGCCAAGAGACCCAGTACTTC. It encodes CASRLAGQETQYF.